The 14 T cell receptor beta chains below were found in one sample sequenced in a study of blood T cell repertoires in COVID-19. Repertoires were generated with immunoSEQ multiplex PCR, while TCRdb's copy carries only in-frame clones and drops some. The sample comprises approximately 160,000 clones, roughly 87% of which are singletons, and over 7% rests with the top ten. The sequencing sample was made of PBMCs or T cells enriched from blood (not recorded which). The receptors were gathered from a woman between 45 and 65 years old who had recovered from COVID-19.

The chain carries TRBV7-8 and TRBJ2-4, with TRBD1 matching 9 bases. CDR3 size: 16 residues. Germline CDR1 and CDR2: SGHVS and FQNEAQ. After removal of 4 bases from V and 3 bases from J, the junction contained 7 bases not matched to a gene. CDR3 in amino acids: CASSSTGGLGKNIQYF. Here the CDR3 DNA reads TGTGCCAGCAGCTCAACAGGGGGCTTGGGCAAAAACATTCAGTACTTC.

The CDR3 is CASSSTGGIYGYTF. CDR3 in DNA: TGTGCCAGCAGCTCGACAGGGGGGATCTATGGCTACACCTTC. The chain combines TRBV5-5 with TRBJ1-2; 9 nucleotides match TRBD1. CDR3 size: 14 residues. The V gene end was trimmed by 3 bases and the J gene end by 4 bases; junction bases not matched to a gene: 4. The germline V gene has CDR1 SGHKS and CDR2 YYEKEE (reference sequence).

The CDR3 bases are TGTGCCAGCAGCCCCCGACTAGCGGGAGTTTCCACAGATACGCAGTATTTT. This encodes CASSPRLAGVSTDTQYF. J is TRBJ2-3 and V is TRBV7-9; TRBD2 agrees at 12 bases. Germline values: CDR1 SEHNR, CDR2 FQNEAQ (reference sequence). CDR3 length: 17 amino acids. After removal of 5 bases from V and 2 bases from J, the junction contained 8 bases not matched to a gene.

The chain has TRBV5-1 and TRBJ2-2, with 10 bases that match TRBD2. Germline V lookup: CDR1 SGHRS, CDR2 YFSETQ. The junction had 0 bases not matched to a gene; V was cut back by 0 bases and J by 4 bases. The CDR3 loop spans 15 amino acids. The CDR3 here is CASSLGLAGTGELFF. Here the CDR3 DNA reads TGCGCCAGCAGCTTGGGACTAGCGGGCACCGGGGAGCTGTTTTTT.

This chain uses TRBV7-2 with TRBJ2-2, with a possible D match to TRBD1 (5 bases). Germline CDR1 and CDR2: SGHTA and FQGNSA. There are 14 residues in the CDR3. V lost 1 base and J 9 bases, leaving 12 bases between the germline ends. CDR3 nucleotide sequence: TGTGCCAGCAGCTTAGGACTGGCAGGGAGGGAGCTGTTTTTT. It codes for CASSLGLAGRELFF.

V is TRBV29-1 and J is TRBJ1-1, with D perhaps TRBD1 (6 bases). The CDR3 length is 13 residues. The V gene's germline CDR1 is SQVTM and CDR2 ANQGSEA. Between the trimmed V and J ends, which lost 4 bases and 0 bases, there was a span of 9 bases. The CDR3 DNA follows: TGCAGCGTTGTGACAGGAATGAACACTGAAGCTTTCTTT. This translates into CSVVTGMNTEAFF.

The table lists this clone with a count of one. The chain has TRBV4-1 and TRBJ2-7; TRBD2 aligns across 8 bases. Germline loops: CDR1 MGHRA, CDR2 YSYEKL. This CDR3 spans 16 amino acids. V was clipped by 0 bases and J by 2 bases; unmatched bases: 6. DNA of the CDR3: TGCGCCAGCAGCCAAGAAGCGGGACTAGGGGCCTACGAGCAGTACTTC. This gives the protein CASSQEAGLGAYEQYF.

The V gene is TRBV11-3, the J gene TRBJ1-1; D call uncertain. The CDR3 loop spans 13 amino acids. Germline V gene sequence: CDR1 SGHNT, CDR2 YENEEA. Trimming cost V 4 bases and J 3 bases, with 9 bases left between them. The CDR3 loop is CASSSPADTEAFF. The CDR3 bases are TGTGCCAGCAGCTCCCCAGCGGACACTGAAGCTTTCTTT.

The chain uses TRBV12-5 and TRBJ2-5; 8 nucleotides match TRBD1. Germline trimming cut 6 bases from V and 6 bases from J; bases unmatched to any gene: 3. CDR1 and CDR2 (germline): LGHNT, FRNRAP. The CDR3 runs 12 residues. The CDR3 coding sequence is TGTGCTAGTGGAACAGGGGGAAAGACCCAGTACTTC. Its protein is CASGTGGKTQYF. The variable domain in full, with the rest retrieved from reference TRBV12-5 and TRBJ2-5, is DARVTQTPRHKVTEMGQEVTMRCQPILGHNTVFWYRQTMMQGLELLAYFRNRAPLDDSGMPKDRFSAEMPDATLATLKIQPSEPRDSAVYFCASGTGGKTQYFGPGTRLLVL.

This sequence joins TRBV10-3 and TRBJ1-1, with 10 nucleotides matching TRBD1. The V and J ends lost 6 bases and 1 base, in that order; junction bases with no gene match: 5. The germline CDR1 and CDR2 sequences are ENHRY and SYGVKD. The CDR3 is made up of 15 amino acids. DNA for the CDR3: TGTGCCATCAGCAGACGACAGGGGGCGAACACTGAAGCTTTCTTT. Translation: CAISRRQGANTEAFF.

The chain recombines TRBV7-6 with TRBJ2-5, with a weak D call TRBD1 (6 bases). The CDR3 runs 16 residues. Germline V gene sequence: CDR1 SGHVS, CDR2 FNYEAQ. Trimming left V 5 bases short and J 5 bases short, with 21 bases between. CDR3 region: CASSPTVTGLWETQYF. CDR3 in DNA: TGTGCCAGCAGCCCGACAGTAACAGGGCTGTGGGAGACCCAGTACTTC.

The V call is TRBV13, the J call TRBJ2-3, with TRBD1 matching over 9 bases. Germline CDR1 and CDR2: PRHDT and FYEKMQ (reference sequence). The CDR3 contains 14 residues. Losses at the gene ends were 3 bases for V and 3 bases for J; bases not matched to a gene: 1. The CDR3 DNA reads as TGTGCCAGCAGCTTGACAGGGGGGACAGATACGCAGTATTTT. It encodes CASSLTGGTDTQYF.

This chain joins TRBV18 and TRBJ1-1, with D tentatively TRBD1 (6 bases). This CDR3 spans 15 amino acids. Trimming took off 3 bases at V and 0 bases at J, with 11 bases between the two ends. Germline CDR1 reads KGHSH; CDR2 reads LQKENI. CDR3: CASSPMDSLNTEAFF. CDR3 nucleotides: TGTGCCAGCTCACCGATGGACAGCTTGAACACTGAAGCTTTCTTT.

V is TRBV19 and J is TRBJ2-3; 11 nucleotides match TRBD2. The J segment lost 0 bases and the V segment lost 3 bases, leaving 5 bases of the junction unmatched. The length of the CDR3 is 17 residues. Germline CDR1 reads LNHDA; CDR2 reads SQIVND (reference sequence). CDR3 loop: CASSIALAGASTDTQYF. As DNA, the CDR3 is TGTGCCAGTAGTATCGCACTAGCGGGAGCTAGCACAGATACGCAGTATTTT.